These 16 T cell receptor beta chains originate from one sample sequenced in a study of blood T cell repertoires in COVID-19. Generated by immunoSEQ multiplex PCR, the TCRdb table keeps only in-frame clones and is missing some. The table records hundreds of thousands of clones, 85% of them present only once. Sequences were obtained from PBMCs or T cells enriched from blood (not recorded which). These receptors were taken from a middle-aged man who had recovered from COVID-19.

This chain connects TRBV6-2 or TRBV6-3 to TRBJ2-5, with a weak D call TRBD2 (5 bases). V lost 2 bases and J 7 bases, leaving 14 bases between the germline ends. Per the germline V gene, CDR1 is MNHEY and CDR2 is SVGEGT. This CDR3 has 14 amino acids. DNA of the CDR3: TGTGCCAGCAGTTACGATGGAGGCGTGGGGACCCAGTACTTC. This sequence encodes CASSYDGGVGTQYF.

This chain connects TRBV6-5 to TRBJ1-5, with a weak D call TRBD1 (5 bases). Between the trimmed V and J ends, which lost 7 bases and 2 bases, there was a span of 15 bases. The CDR3 sequence is 15 residues long. Germline V gives CDR1 MNHEY, CDR2 SVGAGI. CDR3 sequence reads: CASTLTGEGNQPQHF. The DNA for the CDR3 is TGTGCCAGCACACTCACAGGAGAGGGCAATCAGCCCCAGCATTTT.

This chain uses TRBV3-1 (or the pseudogene TRBV3-2) with TRBJ2-3; possibly TRBD1 for D (7 bases). Germline V gives CDR1 LGHDT, CDR2 YNNKEL (reference sequence). CDR3 size: 14 residues. The V and J ends lost 4 bases and 4 bases respectively, with 12 bases between them. The CDR3 protein is CASSRGGTADTQYF. The CDR3, as DNA: TGTGCCAGCAGCCGCGGAGGGACAGCAGATACGCAGTATTTT.

The chain employs TRBV7-2 and TRBJ2-7; a weak D match, TRBD2 (5 bases). Trimming stripped 2 bases from V and 6 bases from J, with 8 bases between. Germline CDR1 is SGHTA and CDR2 is FQGNSA. CDR3 length equals 12 residues. CDR3 amino acids: CASSLRGPEQYF. In DNA form, the CDR3 reads TGTGCCAGCAGCTTACGGGGTCCCGAGCAGTACTTC.

The V and J genes are TRBV18 and TRBJ2-7; D is perhaps TRBD1 (6 bases). CDR1 is KGHSH and CDR2 is LQKENI in the germline V gene. Deletions cut 3 bases from V and 2 bases from J, with 11 bases between. The CDR3 is made up of 14 amino acids. The CDR3 DNA reads TGTGCCAGCTCACCCGAAAGGGGGACCTACGAGCAGTACTTC. It encodes CASSPERGTYEQYF.

This clone was seen once. This sequence joins TRBV7-8 and TRBJ1-1; D is perhaps TRBD1 (5 bases). CDR3 length: 15 amino acids. Trimming took off 1 base at V and 1 base at J, with 10 bases between the two ends. From germline, CDR1 is SGHVS and CDR2 FQNEAQ. In DNA, the CDR3 is TGTGCCAGCAGCTTAGAGCAGGGCGGGAACACTGAAGCTTTCTTT. Protein sequence: CASSLEQGGNTEAFF.

V is TRBV24-1 and J is TRBJ2-5; tentative D call: TRBD1 (6 bases). V shed 6 bases and J shed 1 base, with 11 bases lying between them. Germline CDR1 KGHDR, CDR2 SFDVKD. The CDR3 totals 14 residues. CDR3 loop: CATSPGTSQETQYF. CDR3 DNA: TGTGCCACCAGTCCGGGGACAAGCCAAGAGACCCAGTACTTC.

V is TRBV7-2 and J is TRBJ2-5; 11 positions agree with TRBD2. The CDR3 is 17 residues long. Germline CDR1 SGHTA, CDR2 FQGNSA. J was trimmed by 0 bases and V by 7 bases; bases with no gene match: 10. CDR3 sequence: CASNPSWTSGYQETQYF. CDR3 coding DNA: TGTGCCAGCAACCCGAGTTGGACTAGCGGGTACCAAGAGACCCAGTACTTC.

This chain connects TRBV7-6 to TRBJ1-2, with 9 nucleotides matching TRBD1. The CDR3 sequence is 16 residues long. Trimming removed 5 bases from V and 4 bases from J; junction bases left unmatched: 11. Germline values: CDR1 SGHVS, CDR2 FNYEAQ. The CDR3 sequence is CASSESATGGGYGYTF. The CDR3 DNA reads TGTGCCAGCAGCGAGTCCGCGACAGGGGGAGGCTATGGCTACACCTTC.

The V gene is TRBV5-5, the J gene TRBJ2-5; D is perhaps TRBD1 (6 bases). The V end lost 4 bases, the J end lost 4 bases, and 17 bases lay between the germline ends. From germline, CDR1 is SGHKS and CDR2 YYEKEE (reference sequence). The CDR3 is 15 amino acids. CDR3 protein: CASSPQGFRRETQYF. The CDR3, as DNA: TGTGCCAGCAGCCCCCAGGGGTTCCGGCGAGAGACCCAGTACTTC.

In DNA form, the CDR3 reads TGTGCCAGCAGCCCTCCCACAGCGAACACCGGGGAGCTGTTTTTT. Its protein product is CASSPPTANTGELFF. The rearrangement joins TRBV9 to TRBJ2-2; D remains ambiguous. This CDR3 is 15 amino acids long. Germline CDR1 SGDLS, CDR2 YYNGEE. V was cut by 4 bases and J by 0 bases, with 10 bases left in between.

The chain links TRBV27 to TRBJ1-1; D gene unclear. The CDR3 has 18 amino acids. Trimming removed 6 bases from V and 0 bases from J, with 23 bases in between. Germline CDR1 reads MNHEY; CDR2 reads SMNVEV (reference sequence). In DNA form, the CDR3 reads TGTGCCAGCAGCCCCGTACCACCGTCAGCGAGGGTGAACACTGAAGCTTTCTTT. As protein: CASSPVPPSARVNTEAFF.

This chain uses TRBV2 with TRBJ1-1; no firm D call. V lost 5 bases, J lost 0 bases, and 7 bases lay in between. The germline V gene has CDR1 SNHLY and CDR2 FYNNEI. This CDR3 comprises 13 residues. This CDR3 reads CASSSFMNTEAFF. CDR3 DNA: TGTGCCAGCAGTAGCTTTATGAACACTGAAGCTTTCTTT.

The gene calls are TRBV27 and TRBJ1-2; 7 bases line up with TRBD1. The CDR3 runs 16 residues. The germline V gene encodes CDR1 MNHEY and CDR2 SMNVEV (reference sequence). Trimming removed 5 bases from V and 3 bases from J; junction bases left unmatched: 12. The CDR3 loop is CASSLSPPDRDYGYTF. CDR3 nucleotides: TGTGCCAGCAGTCTGTCGCCCCCTGACAGGGACTATGGCTACACCTTC.

This chain links TRBV20-1 with TRBJ2-1; 14 bases map to TRBD2. CDR1 and CDR2 from the germline V gene are DFQATT and SNEGSKA (reference sequence). V shed 3 bases, J shed 8 bases, and the junction held 12 bases outside the gene matches. This CDR3 spans 17 amino acids. This chain's CDR3 is CSASDMMGLAGDHEQFF. CDR3 bases: TGCAGTGCTAGTGATATGATGGGACTAGCGGGAGACCATGAGCAGTTCTTC.

The chain uses TRBV3-1 (or the pseudogene TRBV3-2) and TRBJ1-1; D is uncertain. This CDR3 is built from 13 residues. Germline V gene lookup returns CDR1 LGHDT and CDR2 YNNKEL (reference sequence). V shed 2 bases and J shed 5 bases, with 9 bases lying between them. The CDR3: CASSQTTKTEAFF. DNA of the CDR3: TGTGCCAGCAGCCAAACGACAAAAACTGAAGCTTTCTTT.